The 32 T cell receptor beta chains presented below share a single source sample, sequenced in a study of T cell responses to AZD1222 COVID-19 vaccine. Profiled with immunoSEQ multiplex PCR; TCRdb holds only in-frame clones, not every one. The sample has approximately 130,000 clones, about 94% seen once; the top ten hold roughly 0.9%. Here the sequenced sample was peripheral blood, taken on day 0 of AZD1222 vaccination. These receptor sequences come from an adult in good health.

The V call is TRBV7-6, the J call TRBJ1-1; D not resolved. The ends were cut back, 2 bases at V and 1 base at J, with 5 bases in the middle. CDR1 and CDR2 (germline): SGHVS, FNYEAQ. CDR3 length: 13 amino acids. The CDR3 loop reads CASSLRSNTEAFF. For the CDR3, the DNA is TGTGCCAGCAGCTTACGATCGAACACTGAAGCTTTCTTT.

This sequence joins TRBV4-1 and TRBJ2-2; no clear D. This CDR3 has 13 amino acids. V lost 3 bases and J lost 2, with 4 bases in between. CDR1 and CDR2 from the germline V gene are MGHRA and YSYEKL. The CDR3 coding sequence is TGCGCCAGCAGCCACGGAAACACCGGGGAGCTGTTTTTT. Its translation is CASSHGNTGELFF.

The chain uses TRBV9 and TRBJ2-7; D possibly matches TRBD1 or TRBD2 (5 bases each). Germline V gene lookup returns CDR1 SGDLS and CDR2 YYNGEE. The CDR3 loop spans 15 amino acids. V was shortened by 2 bases and J by 3 bases, with 15 bases between the two germline ends. For the CDR3, the DNA is TGTGCCAGCAGCGTGGGACCGGGTGAGGACTACGAGCAGTACTTC. Protein sequence: CASSVGPGEDYEQYF.

The chain carries TRBV27 and TRBJ1-1, with 7 bases matching TRBD1. Trimming at V came to 7 bases and at J to 4 bases, leaving 12 bases not matched to a gene. The CDR3 is 15 amino acids. Germline values: CDR1 MNHEY, CDR2 SMNVEV (reference sequence). DNA for the CDR3: TGTGCCAGCAATCCGACAGGGATCTCCGTCACTGAAGCTTTCTTT. It is translated as CASNPTGISVTEAFF.

The J gene is TRBJ1-5, the V gene TRBV2; D is undetermined. Between the trimmed V and J ends, which lost 1 base and 6 bases, there was a span of 10 bases. Germline CDR1 reads SNHLY; CDR2 reads FYNNEI. The CDR3 is made up of 14 amino acids. The CDR3 DNA follows: TGTGCCAGCAGTGAAGGTCCCCGCAGTCAGCCCCAGCATTTT. Its translation is CASSEGPRSQPQHF.

This chain uses TRBV6-2 or TRBV6-3 with TRBJ1-5; D might be TRBD1 (6 bases). This CDR3 has 16 residues. V dropped 6 bases and J dropped 0 bases, with 15 bases sitting between them. CDR1 is MNHEY and CDR2 is SVGEGT in the germline V gene. DNA for the CDR3: TGTGCCAGCAGCCTTGAGAGGGGACATAGCAATCAGCCCCAGCATTTT. This sequence encodes CASSLERGHSNQPQHF.

V is TRBV5-1 and J is TRBJ1-2, with unresolved D. Germline V gene sequence: CDR1 SGHRS, CDR2 YFSETQ. The ends were cut back, 0 bases at V and 4 bases at J, with 10 bases in the middle. This CDR3 is built from 14 residues. CDR3 loop: CASSLEGSGYGYTF. CDR3 DNA sequence: TGCGCCAGCAGCTTGGAAGGGTCCGGCTATGGCTACACCTTC.

Only one count was recorded for this clone. J is TRBJ2-1 and V is TRBV5-8; 13 nucleotides agree with TRBD2. The CDR3 contains 15 residues. From germline, CDR1 is SGHTS and CDR2 YDEGEE. V lost 5 bases to trimming and J lost 10 bases; unmatched junction nucleotides: 9. The CDR3 loop reads CASSYRLAGGREQFF. The CDR3 nucleotides read TGTGCCAGCAGTTATAGACTAGCGGGGGGCCGGGAGCAGTTCTTC.

The chain uses TRBV6-5 and TRBJ1-2, with a tentative D call TRBD1 (5 bases). V was pared by 3 bases and J by 7 bases, with 18 bases between. The CDR3 sequence is 15 residues long. Germline values: CDR1 MNHEY, CDR2 SVGAGI. CDR3 in DNA: TGTGCCAGCAGTTATGGGGGGGAGGCCCAAGGTGGCTACACCTTC. Translation gives CASSYGGEAQGGYTF.

This chain connects TRBV9 to TRBJ2-3, with 8 positions matching TRBD2. This CDR3 is 13 amino acids long. Germline CDR1 SGDLS, CDR2 YYNGEE. This CDR3 is CPRRAGGGDTQYF. CDR3 coding DNA: TGTCCCCGCCGCGCCGGGGGGGGAGATACGCAGTATTTT.

The chain joins TRBV21-1 to TRBJ1-5. TRBV21-1 is labeled a pseudogene. The CDR3 runs 16 residues. The CDR3: CASSDGALGMNQPQHF. The CDR3 DNA is TGTGCCAGCAGTGATGGAGCCCTAGGAATGAATCAGCCCCAGCATTTT.

This sequence joins TRBV3-1 (or the pseudogene TRBV3-2) and TRBJ1-4; the match to TRBD1 covers 7 bases. J gave up 2 bases and V 6 bases, and 3 bases lay outside the gene matches. The CDR3 consists of 14 residues. Germline V gene data show CDR1 as LGHDT and CDR2 as YNNKEL (reference sequence). The DNA of the CDR3 is TGTGCCAGCAGGTCAGGGGGGACTAATGAAAAACTGTTTTTT. Protein: CASRSGGTNEKLFF.

The rearrangement joins TRBV3-1 (or the pseudogene TRBV3-2) to TRBJ1-1, with 8 positions matching TRBD1. The CDR3 contains 13 residues. In germline, CDR1 is LGHDT, CDR2 YNNKEL (reference sequence). The V segment lost 3 bases and the J segment 11 bases; nucleotides outside the gene matches: 8. This CDR3 is CASSQTGVRWAFF. CDR3 in DNA: TGTGCCAGCAGCCAGACAGGGGTCAGGTGGGCTTTCTTT.

The rearrangement links TRBV4-2 to TRBJ1-2; D unclear. Trimming cost V 0 bases and J 6 bases, with 5 bases left between them. The CDR3 is 12 amino acids. Germline lookup yields CDR1 LGHNA and CDR2 YNFKEQ. CDR3 sequence: CASSQERNGYTF. DNA for the CDR3: TGTGCCAGCAGCCAAGAACGAAATGGCTACACCTTC.

In the case of this clone: Other DNA sequences from this sample encode an identical CDR3 as well. V and J are TRBV25-1 and TRBJ1-6; possible D gene TRBD1, 5 bases. Germline assignment: CDR1 MGHDK and CDR2 SYGVNS. The CDR3 length is 12 residues. The ends were cut back, 6 bases at V and 9 bases at J, with 9 bases in the middle. In nucleotides, the CDR3 is TGTGCCAGCAGCCAGGGAGGTTCACCCCTCCACTTT. Translating gives CASSQGGSPLHF.

The V call is TRBV5-5, the J call TRBJ1-1, with D hard to call. The CDR3 has 13 amino acids. Germline CDR1 reads SGHKS; CDR2 reads YYEKEE (reference sequence). Trimming cost V 2 bases and J 1 base, with 6 bases left between them. The CDR3: CASSFGSNTEAFF. CDR3 bases: TGTGCCAGCAGCTTCGGGTCGAACACTGAAGCTTTCTTT.

The V gene is TRBV19, the J gene TRBJ1-1; the match to TRBD1 covers 8 bases. The CDR3 is made up of 15 amino acids. Germline values: CDR1 LNHDA, CDR2 SQIVND (reference sequence). The junction had 11 bases not matched to a gene; V was cut back by 10 bases and J by 1 base. The CDR3 is CATIRDRLGNTEAFF. The CDR3 DNA sequence: TGTGCCACCATTCGGGACAGGCTCGGGAACACTGAAGCTTTCTTT. The complete variable domain, with remaining parts taken from reference TRBV19 and TRBJ1-1, reads DGGITQSPKYLFRKEGQNVTLSCEQNLNHDAMYWYRQDPGQGLRLIYYSQIVNDFQKGDIAEGYSVSREKKESFPLTVTSAQKNPTAFYLCATIRDRLGNTEAFFGQGTRLTVV.

This chain connects TRBV4-1 to TRBJ1-1; 7 bases are shared with TRBD1. V was pared by 5 bases and J by 10 bases, with 10 bases of the junction left unmatched. CDR3 size: 13 residues. Germline assignment: CDR1 MGHRA and CDR2 YSYEKL. Here the CDR3 DNA reads TGCGCCAGCAGCGCTGGGACAGCGCGATTAGCTTTCTTT. Its protein is CASSAGTARLAFF.

The chain carries TRBV29-1 and TRBJ1-1, with 7 nucleotides matching TRBD1. Germline CDR1 and CDR2: SQVTM and ANQGSEA. The CDR3 is made up of 13 amino acids. The junction had 8 bases not matched to a gene; V was cut back by 8 bases and J by 2 bases. Written as DNA, the CDR3 is TGCAGCACCGCTACAGGGGCAAACACTGAAGCTTTCTTT. Amino acid sequence: CSTATGANTEAFF.

The chain joins TRBV6-2 or TRBV6-3 to TRBJ2-1, with D uncertain. The V gene lost 0 bases and the J gene lost 6 bases, with 6 bases spanning the gap. CDR3 size: 13 residues. Germline lookup yields CDR1 MNHEY and CDR2 SVGEGT. The CDR3 is CASSYSSANEQFF. CDR3 in DNA: TGTGCCAGCAGTTACTCTTCTGCCAATGAGCAGTTCTTC.

This clone occurred once. This chain joins TRBV12-5 and TRBJ2-7; 8 bases line up with TRBD1. Trimming at V came to 3 bases and at J to 3 bases, leaving 4 bases not matched to a gene. This CDR3 comprises 14 residues. CDR1 is LGHNT and CDR2 is FRNRAP in the germline V gene. The CDR3 reads CASGLGQGVYEQYF. The CDR3 coding sequence is TGTGCTAGTGGTTTAGGACAGGGAGTCTACGAGCAGTACTTC.

The chain employs TRBV13 and TRBJ2-7; TRBD2 matches at 8 bases. The CDR3 spans 15 residues. The junction had 2 bases not matched to a gene; V was cut back by 1 base and J by 0 bases. Germline-derived CDR1 and CDR2 are PRHDT and FYEKMQ (reference sequence). CDR3: CASSLAGGSSYEQYF. CDR3 in DNA: TGTGCCAGCAGCTTAGCGGGGGGGAGCTCCTACGAGCAGTACTTC.

The chain links TRBV30 to TRBJ1-6, with D possibly TRBD1 on 5 matching bases. Per germline, CDR1 GTSNPN and CDR2 SVGIG (reference sequence). The CDR3 covers 12 residues. Trimming shortened V by 5 bases and J by 13 bases, and 15 bases separated the two germline ends. CDR3 coding DNA: TGTGCCTGGGCGACAGCAGGCGGTCCCCTCCACTTT. Its protein product is CAWATAGGPLHF.

The chain carries TRBV12-5 and TRBJ2-1; D uncertain. Germline V gives CDR1 LGHNT, CDR2 FRNRAP. V shed 0 bases and J shed 8 bases, with 8 bases lying between them. The length of the CDR3 is 13 residues. Here the CDR3 reads CASGLVPGDEQFF. The CDR3 bases are TGTGCTAGTGGTTTGGTCCCGGGCGATGAGCAGTTCTTC.

V and J are TRBV2 and TRBJ1-2; possibly TRBD1 for D (6 bases). With 1 base removed from V and 7 bases from J, the gap between germline ends came to 16 bases. The CDR3 runs to 15 residues. Per germline, CDR1 SNHLY and CDR2 FYNNEI. The CDR3 DNA follows: TGTGCCAGCAGTGAAGGATTCAGCGGGGGCTCTGGCTACACCTTC. It translates to CASSEGFSGGSGYTF. Filled out from reference TRBV2 and TRBJ1-2, the complete variable domain reads EPEVTQTPSHQVTQMGQEVILRCVPISNHLYFYWYRQILGQKVEFLVSFYNNEISEKSEIFDDQFSVERPDGSNFTLKIRSTKLEDSAMYFCASSEGFSGGSGYTFGSGTRLTVV.

This clone was picked up one time. CDR3 nucleotide sequence: TGTGCCAGCAGGCTACAGGGGGTCTCAGGCGGCTACACCTTC. Protein product: CASRLQGVSGGYTF. J is TRBJ1-2 and V is TRBV6-5; TRBD1 matches at 8 bases. CDR3 size: 14 residues. CDR1 MNHEY and CDR2 SVGAGI come from the germline V gene. J gave up 8 bases and V 6 bases, and 11 bases lay outside the gene matches.

The V call is TRBV27, the J call TRBJ2-7; D may be TRBD1 (5 bases). The V end was cut by 4 bases, the J end by 0 bases, with 25 bases between. The CDR3 runs to 19 residues. Germline CDR1 is MNHEY and CDR2 is SMNVEV (reference sequence). CDR3 region: CASSSLYLQDTSSSYEQYF. CDR3 sequence (DNA): TGTGCCAGCAGTTCCCTTTACCTACAGGATACCTCAAGCTCCTACGAGCAGTACTTC.

This sequence joins TRBV6-5 and TRBJ1-6; TRBD1 is a possible D gene (6 bases). Trimming took 6 bases from V and 4 from J, leaving 10 bases between them. CDR3 length: 14 amino acids. Germline V lookup: CDR1 MNHEY, CDR2 SVGAGI. The CDR3 region is CASRWTAYNSPLHF. CDR3 coding DNA: TGTGCCAGCAGGTGGACAGCTTATAATTCACCCCTCCACTTT.

J is TRBJ2-5 and V is TRBV7-9; D may be TRBD1 (5 bases). There are 15 residues in the CDR3. V lost 1 base and J 5 bases, leaving 14 bases between the germline ends. Germline V CDR1 and CDR2: SEHNR, FQNEAQ (reference sequence). The chain's CDR3 is CASSLVLPKGETQYF. CDR3 nucleotides: TGTGCCAGCAGCTTAGTACTTCCTAAGGGGGAGACCCAGTACTTC.

J is TRBJ2-1 and V is TRBV11-2; 8 bases align to TRBD2. After removal of 5 bases from V and 7 bases from J, the junction contained 10 bases not matched to a gene. The CDR3 covers 15 residues. Germline-derived CDR1 and CDR2 are SGHAT and FQNNGV. The CDR3 region is CASSQRGTPSNEQFF. The CDR3 DNA reads TGTGCCAGCAGCCAGCGGGGGACCCCCTCGAATGAGCAGTTCTTC.

This clone was seen a handful of times. The chain links TRBV2 to TRBJ1-1, with D tentatively TRBD1 (6 bases). Germline values: CDR1 SNHLY, CDR2 FYNNEI. V was cut by 7 bases and J by 7 bases, with 13 bases left in between. The CDR3 is made up of 12 amino acids. As DNA, the CDR3 is TGTGCCAGCACATGGACAGTCCGTGAAGCTTTCTTT. Encoded protein: CASTWTVREAFF.

The chain carries TRBV5-6 and TRBJ1-1; D not resolved. CDR1 and CDR2 from the germline V gene are SGHDT and YYEEEE. The CDR3 spans 14 residues. V lost 4 bases to trimming and J lost 5 bases, with 15 bases between them. The CDR3 loop is CASSTDSRGTEAFF. DNA of the CDR3: TGTGCCAGCAGCACGGACTCCCGCGGGACTGAAGCTTTCTTT.